This T cell receptor (beta chain) is from a study of cytomegalovirus exposure and HLA in healthy donors. Study at large: Earlier, about 180 million T cells were analyzed, and 90 million to 140 million unique TCR beta sequences were found among them.

V trimming: 2 bases; J trimming: 1 base; junction bases outside the gene matches: 10. In germline, CDR1 is LNHDA, CDR2 SQIVND (reference sequence). The CDR3 sequence is 17 residues long. The primer mix had 60 Vbeta and 13 Jbeta primers. Libraries were prepared by immunoSEQ multiplex PCR; TCRdb keeps only in-frame clonotypes and omits some of them. Here the sample spans 140,000 to 150,000 clones, about 80% being singletons. V usage is TRBV19 and J usage is TRBJ1-1; TRBD1 agrees at 7 bases. Sequenced input: PBMCs. This clonotype was obtained from a woman aged 55-69 years in good health and CMV-seropositive. The CDR3 DNA follows: TGTGCCAGTAGTATAACCACGGGACAGCTAACGAACACTGAAGCTTTCTTT. Translated: CASSITTGQLTNTEAFF. The variable domain in full, completed from reference TRBV19 and TRBJ1-1, reads DGGITQSPKYLFRKEGQNVTLSCEQNLNHDAMYWYRQDPGQGLRLIYYSQIVNDFQKGDIAEGYSVSREKKESFPLTVTSAQKNPTAFYLCASSITTGQLTNTEAFFGQGTRLTVV.